This T cell receptor beta chain emerged from a study of identifying expanded T cells in peripheral blood. Study-wide findings and caveats: Variance in clone template counts between roughly two-week samples significantly increased with total template count across all healthy donors. About 1.2 clones differed between technical replicates, versus about 17 and 20 over time.

No infections or other immune events were documented during collection. In regard to this clone: Its matching antigen is unknown.

Produced via immunoSEQ multiplex PCR; TCRdb's table is partial and in-frame only. The sample yields about 94,000 clones, 88% seen once. The sequencing sample was made of blood. This clonotype was obtained from a person aged 18-70 years in good health.

The DNA of the CDR3 is TGCGCCAGCGTCATGAGGGCAGGGGGTTCCAATGAGCAGTTCTTC. As protein: CASVMRAGGSNEQFF. The V and J genes are TRBV5-1 and TRBJ2-1; 7 bases map to TRBD1. The J segment lost 6 bases and the V segment lost 7 bases, leaving 13 bases of the junction unmatched. The CDR3 extends over 15 amino acids. Germline values: CDR1 SGHRS, CDR2 YFSETQ.